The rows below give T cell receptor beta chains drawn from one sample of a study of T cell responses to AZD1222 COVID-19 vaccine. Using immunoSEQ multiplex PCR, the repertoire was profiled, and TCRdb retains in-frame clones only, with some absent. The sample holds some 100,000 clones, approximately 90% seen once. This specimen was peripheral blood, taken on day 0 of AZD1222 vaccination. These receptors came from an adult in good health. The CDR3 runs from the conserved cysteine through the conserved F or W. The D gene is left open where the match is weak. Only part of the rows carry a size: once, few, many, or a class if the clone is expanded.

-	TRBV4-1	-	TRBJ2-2	CASSQEGIRAGELFF	TGCGCCAGCAGCCAAGAAGGTATCCGAGCCGGGGAGCTGTTTTTT
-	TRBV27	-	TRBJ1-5	CASSPHSDTRSSHF	TGTGCCAGCAGTCCCCACTCCGACACCCGAAGTTCGCATTTT
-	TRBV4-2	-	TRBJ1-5	CASSQDKESAQHF	TGTGCCAGCAGCCAAGATAAAGAATCAGCCCAGCATTTT
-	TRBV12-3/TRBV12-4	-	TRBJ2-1	CASSFWVREAFF	TGTGCCAGCAGTTTTTGGGTCAGGGAGGCGTTCTTC
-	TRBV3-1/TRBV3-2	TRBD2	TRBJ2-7	CASSQAPRGAAYEQYF	TGTGCCAGCAGCCAAGCTCCGCGGGGGGCCGCCTACGAGCAGTACTTC
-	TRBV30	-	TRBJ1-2	CAWSVQESYGYTF	TGTGCCTGGAGTGTACAGGAGAGCTATGGCTACACCTTC
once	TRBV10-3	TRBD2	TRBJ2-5	CAISGTSGGPLKETQYF	TGTGCCATCAGTGGGACTAGCGGGGGACCCCTCAAAGAGACCCAGTACTTC
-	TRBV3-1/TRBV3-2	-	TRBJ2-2	CASSRQDRTGELFF	TGTGCCAGCAGCCGACAAGACAGGACCGGGGAGCTGTTTTTT
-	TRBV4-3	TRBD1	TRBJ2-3	CASSHGQGGDTQYF	TGCGCCAGCAGCCATGGACAGGGAGGAGATACGCAGTATTTT
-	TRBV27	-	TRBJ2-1	CASSPGVWNEQFF	TGTGCCAGCTCTCCCGGGGTATGGAATGAGCAGTTCTTC
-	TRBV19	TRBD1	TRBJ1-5	CASTTRGQGINQPQHF	TGTGCCAGTACCACACGGGGACAGGGTATCAATCAGCCCCAGCATTTT
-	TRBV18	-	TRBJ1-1	CASSSAVVGTEAFF	TGTGCCAGCTCATCCGCGGTGGTTGGCACTGAAGCTTTCTTT
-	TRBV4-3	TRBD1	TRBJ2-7	CASSQGTGTATGEQYF	TGCGCCAGCAGCCAAGGAACCGGGACAGCGACCGGAGAGCAGTACTTC
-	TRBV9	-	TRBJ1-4	CASSPGAATNEKLFF	TGTGCCAGCAGCCCTGGAGCGGCAACTAATGAAAAACTGTTTTTT
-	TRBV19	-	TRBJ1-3	CASSFPGNTIYF	TGTGCCAGTAGTTTCCCTGGAAACACCATATATTTT
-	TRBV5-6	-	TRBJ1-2	CASSYPITGNYGYTF	TGTGCCAGCAGCTACCCCATAACAGGGAACTATGGCTACACCTTC
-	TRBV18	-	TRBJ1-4	CASSPDIGPNEKLFF	TGTGCCAGCTCACCCGACATTGGGCCTAATGAAAAACTGTTTTTT
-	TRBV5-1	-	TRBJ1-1	CASSFRRSWNTEAFF	TGCGCCAGCAGCTTTCGACGGTCTTGGAACACTGAAGCTTTCTTT
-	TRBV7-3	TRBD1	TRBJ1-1	CASSLQGAVGAFF	TGTGCCAGCAGCTTACAGGGGGCGGTGGGAGCTTTCTTT
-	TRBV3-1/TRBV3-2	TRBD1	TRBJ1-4	CASSQARDRRNEKLFF	TGTGCCAGCAGCCAAGCAAGGGACAGGAGAAATGAAAAACTGTTTTTT
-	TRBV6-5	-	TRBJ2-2	CASRPDNTGELFF	TGTGCCAGCAGACCCGATAACACCGGGGAGCTGTTTTTT
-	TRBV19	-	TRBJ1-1	CASSIDRDPDTEAFF	TGTGCCAGTAGTATAGACAGGGACCCCGACACTGAAGCTTTCTTT
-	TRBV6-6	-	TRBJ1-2	CASSRRGNYGYTF	TGTGCCAGCAGTAGGAGGGGTAACTATGGCTACACCTTC
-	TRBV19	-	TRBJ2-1	CASSPGPPRNEQFF	TGTGCCAGTAGCCCGGGACCCCCGAGGAATGAGCAGTTCTTC
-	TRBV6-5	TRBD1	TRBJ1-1	CASNPGQGAEAFF	TGTGCCAGCAATCCGGGACAGGGCGCTGAAGCTTTCTTT
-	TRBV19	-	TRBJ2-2	CASSDQGNTGELFF	TGTGCCAGTAGTGATCAGGGAAACACCGGGGAGCTGTTTTTT
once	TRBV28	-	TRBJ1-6	CASSLSMGATYNSPLHF	TGTGCCAGCAGTTTATCAATGGGGGCCACCTATAATTCACCCCTCCACTTT
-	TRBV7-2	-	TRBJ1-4	CASSSRGKLFF	TGTGCCAGCAGCTCACGAGGAAAACTGTTTTTT
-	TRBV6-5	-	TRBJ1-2	CASRGSRGPNYGYTF	TGTGCCAGCAGGGGGAGCCGAGGACCTAACTATGGCTACACCTTC